This T cell receptor beta chain appears in the sequencing data of a study of post-analysis software for immune sequencing data. The wider study: Relapsing-remitting, secondary progressive and progressive-relapsing courses of multiple sclerosis were included.

The CDR3 runs to 14 residues. Per germline, CDR1 SEHNR and CDR2 FQNEAQ (reference sequence). Trimming pared 1 base from V and 11 bases from J, leaving 17 bases between. Points from the study as a whole: Normalized Chao1 diversity was significantly lower in multiple sclerosis patients than in controls. Roughly 5 TRBV segments were significantly more frequent in patients than in controls. TRBV5-6, TRBV5-1 and TRBV20-1 were among these segments.

The table lists this clonotype with a few counts. Its antigen is still unknown. cDNA libraries of TCR beta carried unique molecular identifiers. MiXCR, applied by TCRdb to the PCR reads, yields one record per CDR3 protein. The table records approximately 400,000 distinct CDR3 sequences, roughly 35% of them present only once. The clonotype comes from a girl between 5 and 17 years old with multiple sclerosis. The chain uses TRBV7-9 and TRBJ2-5; TRBD2 might be the D (6 bases). The material sequenced was blood. The CDR3 DNA sequence: TGTGCCAGCAGCTTAGAATATCCTCTACGGGAGCAGTACTTC. Amino acid sequence: CASSLEYPLREQYF.